This T cell receptor beta chain was identified in a study of T cells in tumors after PD-1 blockade (dated by TCRdb to between 2018 and 2021). Some background on the complete study: Patients with prior checkpoint blockade, systemic immunosuppressant use, or recent radiotherapy or other anti-cancer therapy within 4 weeks were excluded. A subset of patients also received ongoing daily vismodegib 150 mg during anti-PD-1 treatment. Clinical response was assessed using RECIST version 1.1. On average, peripheral blood samples had 95,000 to 140,000 TCR templates (range 24,679-257,772) and under 40,000 unique clonotypes. Patients received pembrolizumab 200 mg every 3 weeks or cemiplimab 350 mg every 2 weeks. To compare clonotypes in blood versus tumor, bulk TCR sequencing was run on under 11 peripheral blood samples drawn from 5 patients. Using site-matched tumors from BCC or SCC patients sampled before and after anti-PD-1 therapy, the study carried out paired single-cell RNA and TCR sequencing. General study outcomes and caveats: The source of novel T cell clones was not identified, and lymphoid organs or rare unexpanded clones within the tumor or the tumor periphery could be included among the possible sources. Around 42% of TCR clonotypes from the tumor were detected in blood, and certain novel exhausted tumor clones were present in blood collected before treatment, which suggests recruitment from the periphery.

Worth noting for this clone: Its antigen remains undetermined. No much larger clone exists at a distance of one base, and base qualities are not known.

Taken with the paper, the label for time point translates to: before anti-PD-1 therapy. For bulk TCRbeta sequencing, genomic DNA was extracted from tumor biopsies or peripheral blood, and input amounts ranged from about 616 ng to 6,500 ng. All patients had histologically proven advanced or metastatic basal or squamous cell carcinoma and were poor candidates for surgical resection. Of the roughly 10 patients in the basal cell carcinoma cohort, 8 or 9 underwent bulk tumor TCR sequencing. The immunoSEQ platform was used for deep TCRbeta sequencing. On the study's bioinformatics: Only productive rearrangements were exported from the immunoSEQ Analyzer for downstream analysis. T cell phenotypes were assigned to bulk TCRbeta clonotypes by matching to single-cell RNA+TCR-seq clones sharing the same TCRbeta sequence. Clone enrichment in tumor was computed as tumor frequency divided by PBMC frequency from bulk TCR sequencing. TCRs were grouped by GLIPH into specificity groups, defined as clusters of distinct TCRs likely recognizing common antigens via shared CDR3 motifs. This immuneACCESS table, as held by TCRdb, lists in-frame sequences with V and J called but not all clones. Of the missing ones, under half trace to an unresolved V gene in checked studies; the others have no known cause. The D gene and trimming were derived from the DNA, and the V and J assignments and clone size from that table. The sample has some 48,000 clones on record, 75% to 85% of them singletons. The ten largest make up over 15% of the sample.

The germline V gene (reference sequence) sets CDR1 to MNHEY and CDR2 to SMNVEV. The trim is 0 bases for V and 6 bases for J, with a gap of 8 bases between the germline ends. The CDR3, cysteine through phenylalanine, is 13 amino acids long. Only the CDR3 DNA stays, 39 bases, in frame from base 1. Source: PBMCs, taken before anti-PD-1 treatment. The chain is assembled from TRBV27 and TRBJ1-1, with the D gene uncertain. The clonotype originates from a human donor with basal cell carcinoma. The nucleotides are TGTGCCAGCAGTTTATCTTGGTATGCTGAAGCTTTCTTT. It translates to CASSLSWYAEAFF.